This T cell receptor (beta chain) was documented in a study of pediatric ulcerative colitis. Across the study: Most patients had pancolitis, and two had left-sided colitis. Study-wide points: Clonal expansions reduced rectal repertoire diversity in acute severe colitis. Some T cells in rectal biopsies may come from blood, especially with overt colitis.

Method: immunoSEQ multiplex PCR; TCRdb's copy keeps in-frame clones and lacks some. The table has 30,000 to 35,000 clones, about 81% seen once. As regards this clone: No antigen is known for it.

During colonoscopy, one to two rectal pinch biopsies were collected. Losses at the gene ends were 1 base for V and 6 bases for J; bases not matched to a gene: 6. Germline loops: CDR1 SGHTA, CDR2 FQGNSA. This CDR3 comprises 15 residues. The TCR was taken from a boy aged 10-17 years with mild ulcerative colitis. Material for sequencing was gut tissue. The chain is built from TRBV7-2 and TRBJ1-5; 7 nucleotides line up with TRBD1. DNA of the CDR3: TGTGCCAGCAGCTTAGACGGCAGGGGGGGTCAGCCCCAGCATTTT. Translation: CASSLDGRGGQPQHF.